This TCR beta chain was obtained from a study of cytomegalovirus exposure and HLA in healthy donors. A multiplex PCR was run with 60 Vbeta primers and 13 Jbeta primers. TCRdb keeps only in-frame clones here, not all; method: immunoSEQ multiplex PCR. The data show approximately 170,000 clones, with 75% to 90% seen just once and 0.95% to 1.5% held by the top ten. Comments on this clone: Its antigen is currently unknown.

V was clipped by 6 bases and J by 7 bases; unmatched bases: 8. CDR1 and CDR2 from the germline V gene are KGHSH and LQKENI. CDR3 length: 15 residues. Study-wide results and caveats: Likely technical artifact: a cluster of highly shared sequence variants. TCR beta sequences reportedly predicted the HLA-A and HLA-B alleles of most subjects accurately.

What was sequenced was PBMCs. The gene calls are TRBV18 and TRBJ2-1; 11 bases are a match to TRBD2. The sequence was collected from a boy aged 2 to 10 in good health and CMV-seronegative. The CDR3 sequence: CASSQTSGDWNEQFF. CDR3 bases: TGTGCCAGCTCCCAGACTAGCGGGGACTGGAATGAGCAGTTCTTC.